This TCR beta chain was sequenced in a study of beta chain features in type 1 diabetes. Study-level points and caveats: Across all four CD4+ subsets, people with type 1 diabetes showed modestly shorter TCRB CDR3s. Relative to healthy donors, patients appeared to have naive, central memory and Treg TCRB repertoires that were more similar. Among type 1 diabetes patients, VDJ junctions had fewer insertions and more deletions.

Of the isolated RNA, all was reverse transcribed, and so the sequenced material was expressed TCRB transcripts. Sequenced naive, central memory and regulatory T cell samples produced an average of around 3.9 million reads. Sequencing was performed with immunoSEQ multiplex PCR; in TCRdb, only in-frame clones are kept and a portion is missing. The data hold about 620,000 clones, with 15% to 18% observed a single time. As concerns this clone: Antigen: not known.

Germline V gene lookup returns CDR1 SGHKS and CDR2 YYEKEE (reference sequence). The V gene end was trimmed by 4 bases and the J gene end by 0 bases; junction bases not matched to a gene: 3. This CDR3 spans 14 amino acids. The chain uses TRBV5-5 and TRBJ2-5, with 7 nucleotides matching TRBD2. The source is a young man in good health. The sequenced sample was naive CD4+ T cells from blood. The CDR3 bases are TGTGCCAGCAGCCTTCTAGCGGACCAAGAGACCCAGTACTTC. Amino acid sequence: CASSLLADQETQYF.